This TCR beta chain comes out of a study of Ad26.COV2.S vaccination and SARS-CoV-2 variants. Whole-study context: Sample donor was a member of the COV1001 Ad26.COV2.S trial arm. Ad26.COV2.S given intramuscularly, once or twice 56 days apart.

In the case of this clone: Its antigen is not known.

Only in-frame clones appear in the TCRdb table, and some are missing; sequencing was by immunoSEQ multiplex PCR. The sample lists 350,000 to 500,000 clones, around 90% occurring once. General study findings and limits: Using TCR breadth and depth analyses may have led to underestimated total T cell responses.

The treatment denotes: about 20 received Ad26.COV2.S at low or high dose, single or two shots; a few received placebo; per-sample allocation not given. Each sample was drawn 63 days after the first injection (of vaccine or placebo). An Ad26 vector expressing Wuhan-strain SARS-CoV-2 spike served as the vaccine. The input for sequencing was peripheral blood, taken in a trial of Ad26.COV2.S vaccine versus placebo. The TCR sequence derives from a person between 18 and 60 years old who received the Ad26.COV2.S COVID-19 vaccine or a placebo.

Here the CDR3 reads CAWSVKSPLGNEQFF. For the CDR3, the DNA is TGTGCCTGGAGTGTAAAGAGCCCTCTTGGCAATGAGCAGTTCTTC. The J gene is TRBJ2-1, the V gene TRBV30; D gene unclear. V dropped 0 bases and J dropped 6 bases, with 15 bases sitting between them. From germline, CDR1 is GTSNPN and CDR2 SVGIG (reference sequence). This CDR3 is built from 15 residues. The full variable domain, its missing parts supplied by reference TRBV30 and TRBJ2-1, is SQTIHQWPATLVQPVGSPLSLECTVEGTSNPNLYWYRQAAGRGLQLLFYSVGIGQISSEVPQNLSASRPQDRQFILSSKKLLLSDSGFYLCAWSVKSPLGNEQFFGPGTRLTVL.